This is a list of T cell receptor beta chains from one sample in a study of radiation and T cells in renal cell carcinoma. Profiling relied on immunoSEQ multiplex PCR, and the TCRdb table lists in-frame clones only, not all of them. The sample yields about 140,000 clones, around four fifths seen once. Here the sequenced sample was blood, taken from a patient whose treatment included radiotherapy and nephrectomy. The receptors were sampled from a woman between 45 and 65 years old with renal cell carcinoma. The CDR3 runs from the conserved cysteine through the conserved F or W. Each record gives: CDR3 length, J gene, V gene, CDR3 protein.

CDR3 length: 14
J gene: TRBJ1-4
V gene: TRBV5-5
CDR3 protein: CASSSTATNEKLFF

CDR3 length: 13
J gene: TRBJ1-1
V gene: TRBV7-8
CDR3 protein: CASSLGSNTEAFF

CDR3 length: 15
J gene: TRBJ1-4
V gene: TRBV9
CDR3 protein: CASKRGTGGNEKLFF

CDR3 length: 15
J gene: TRBJ2-3
V gene: TRBV6-5
CDR3 protein: CASSRLAGESDTQYF

CDR3 length: 10
J gene: TRBJ1-1
V gene: TRBV7-9
CDR3 protein: CASAGTEAFF

CDR3 length: 15
J gene: TRBJ2-7
V gene: TRBV7-9
CDR3 protein: CASSQEDRPTYEQYF

CDR3 length: 16
J gene: TRBJ2-3
V gene: TRBV7-2
CDR3 protein: CASSPYGGWGTDTQYF

CDR3 length: 13
J gene: TRBJ2-3
V gene: TRBV9
CDR3 protein: CASSVDSADTQYF

CDR3 length: 13
J gene: TRBJ2-3
V gene: TRBV4-1
CDR3 protein: CASSDYGRDTQYF

CDR3 length: 14
J gene: TRBJ2-6
V gene: TRBV29-1
CDR3 protein: CSVEGGSGANVLTF

CDR3 length: 13
J gene: TRBJ2-1
V gene: TRBV6-1
CDR3 protein: CASRSGRWGEQFF

CDR3 length: 14
J gene: TRBJ1-4
V gene: TRBV15
CDR3 protein: CATSTGGTNEKLFF

CDR3 length: 14
J gene: TRBJ2-5
V gene: TRBV7-8
CDR3 protein: CASSWDRVQETQYF

CDR3 length: 14
J gene: TRBJ2-2
V gene: TRBV9
CDR3 protein: CASSPDRLVGELFF

CDR3 length: 15
J gene: TRBJ1-5
V gene: TRBV7-8
CDR3 protein: CASSLSGGGNQPQHF

CDR3 length: 15
J gene: TRBJ1-5
V gene: TRBV7-8
CDR3 protein: CASRAGQYSNQPQHF

CDR3 length: 13
J gene: TRBJ2-7
V gene: TRBV18
CDR3 protein: CASSTGSSYEQYF

CDR3 length: 17
J gene: TRBJ2-3
V gene: TRBV7-2
CDR3 protein: CASSAGLAGSSTDTQYF

CDR3 length: 19
J gene: TRBJ1-3
V gene: TRBV5-6
CDR3 protein: CASSTRDRSGGYSGNTIYF

CDR3 length: 14
J gene: TRBJ2-7
V gene: TRBV9
CDR3 protein: CASSARDRGYEQYF

CDR3 length: 14
J gene: TRBJ1-2
V gene: TRBV2
CDR3 protein: CASTGTGELGGYTF

CDR3 length: 16
J gene: TRBJ2-7
V gene: TRBV7-9
CDR3 protein: CASSLAWRQGRDEQYF